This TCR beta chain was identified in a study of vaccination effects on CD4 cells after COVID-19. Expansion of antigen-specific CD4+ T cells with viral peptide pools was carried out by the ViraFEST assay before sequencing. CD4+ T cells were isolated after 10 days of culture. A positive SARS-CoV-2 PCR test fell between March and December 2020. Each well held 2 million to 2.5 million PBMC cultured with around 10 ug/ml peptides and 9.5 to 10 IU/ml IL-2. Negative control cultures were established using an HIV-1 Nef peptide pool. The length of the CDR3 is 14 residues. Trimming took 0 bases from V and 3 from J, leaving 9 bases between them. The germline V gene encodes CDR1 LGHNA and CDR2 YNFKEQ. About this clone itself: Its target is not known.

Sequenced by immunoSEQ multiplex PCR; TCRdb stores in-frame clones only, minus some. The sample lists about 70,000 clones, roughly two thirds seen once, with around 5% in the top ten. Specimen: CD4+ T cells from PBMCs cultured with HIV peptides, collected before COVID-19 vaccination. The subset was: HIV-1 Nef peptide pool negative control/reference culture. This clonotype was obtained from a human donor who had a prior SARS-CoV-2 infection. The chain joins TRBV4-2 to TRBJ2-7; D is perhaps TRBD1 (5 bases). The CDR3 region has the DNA TGTGCCAGCAGCCAAGACAGGGCCGGCTACGAGCAGTACTTC. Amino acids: CASSQDRAGYEQYF.